Sequencing of this TCR beta chain was carried out in a study of cytomegalovirus exposure and HLA in healthy donors. Primers included in the PCR were 60 Vbeta and 13 Jbeta primers. Sequencing used immunoSEQ multiplex PCR; TCRdb keeps in-frame clones, though not all of them. The table lists over 150,000 clones, approximately 80% of them singletons. Germline V gene sequence: CDR1 MNHEY, CDR2 SVGAGI. Trimming shortened V by 5 bases and J by 12 bases, and 16 bases separated the two germline ends. The CDR3 is made up of 12 amino acids. The sequencing input was PBMCs. This chain connects TRBV6-5 to TRBJ1-1, with D unclear. The sequence came from a male donor in good health and CMV-seropositive. The CDR3 loop is CASSPKGGTTFF. In nucleotides, the CDR3 is TGTGCCAGCAGTCCCAAGGGAGGTACGACTTTCTTT.